The sequence of this T cell receptor beta chain was determined in a study of a mutant IDH1 vaccine in newly diagnosed glioma. This clone was detected only once. Its target is unknown. Trimming cost V 4 bases and J 4 bases, with 11 bases left between them. The germline gives CDR1 SGHVS, CDR2 FQNEAQ. The CDR3 loop spans 14 amino acids. Regarding time point: week 5, during vaccination. Doses of 300 ug of mutant IDH1 20-mer peptide were given with topical imiquimod. The data were produced by immunoSEQ multiplex PCR, yet TCRdb's version contains in-frame clones alone and is incomplete. The sample contains approximately 37,000 clones, roughly 54% of which appear only once.

The receptor was derived from a woman younger than 30 with glioma. V and J are TRBV7-8 and TRBJ1-3; D is undetermined. Specimen: PBMCs, collected from a glioma patient whose treatment included an IDH1 peptide vaccine. The CDR3 spells CASSSVVDGNTIYF. DNA for the CDR3: TGTGCCAGCAGCTCCGTGGTAGACGGAAACACCATATATTTT.